Sequencing of this T cell receptor beta chain was carried out in a study of T-cell memory formation after mild COVID-19. This CDR3 comprises 15 residues. The germline V gene has CDR1 SGHTA and CDR2 FQGTGA. As to this clonotype: At one end the junction does not follow the germline gene, possibly because of a read error.

A single record per CDR3 protein comes from TCRdb applying MiXCR to the 5' RACE reads. Here the sample spans a few hundred thousand distinct CDR3 sequences, around a fifth being singletons. Sequencing was carried out using PBMCs or a T cell subset sorted from them (not recorded which). The TCR sequence derives from a man aged 18 to 30 who had mild COVID-19 (a few samples of this study predate the infection). Cell type and time point are not known. The rearrangement links TRBV7-3 to TRBJ2-2; 12 bases are a match to TRBD2. CDR3 in amino acids: CASSVTSGGSRELFF. CDR3 bases: TGTGCCAGCAGCGTAACTAGCGGGGGGTCCCGGGAGCTGTTTTTT.